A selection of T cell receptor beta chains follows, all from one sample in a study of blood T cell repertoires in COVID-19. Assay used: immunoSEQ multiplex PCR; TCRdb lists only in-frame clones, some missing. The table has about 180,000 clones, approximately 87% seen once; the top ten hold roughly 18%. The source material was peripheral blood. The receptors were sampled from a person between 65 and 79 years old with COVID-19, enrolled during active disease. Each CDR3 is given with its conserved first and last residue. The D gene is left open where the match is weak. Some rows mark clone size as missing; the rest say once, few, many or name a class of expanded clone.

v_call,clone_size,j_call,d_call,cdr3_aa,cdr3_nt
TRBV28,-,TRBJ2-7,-,CASSFSPSGYEQYF,TGTGCCAGCAGTTTTTCCCCCTCCGGCTACGAGCAGTACTTC
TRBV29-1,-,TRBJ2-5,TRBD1,CSVGQVILETQYF,TGCAGCGTCGGACAGGTGATTTTGGAGACCCAGTACTTC
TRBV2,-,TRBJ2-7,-,CASSEEGWTYEQYF,TGTGCCAGCAGTGAAGAGGGGTGGACCTACGAGCAGTACTTC
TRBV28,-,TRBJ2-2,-,CASRRGSSDTGELFF,TGTGCCAGTAGACGGGGGTCGTCGGACACCGGGGAGCTGTTTTTT
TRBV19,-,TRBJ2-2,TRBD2,CASSIWTSGGIGELFF,TGTGCCAGTAGTATTTGGACTAGCGGGGGAATCGGGGAGCTGTTTTTT
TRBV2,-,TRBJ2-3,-,CASSDQAVTDTQYF,TGTGCCAGCAGTGATCAGGCAGTCACAGATACGCAGTATTTT
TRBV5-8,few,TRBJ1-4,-,CASSFRRGQEKLFF,TGTGCCAGCAGCTTTCGTCGAGGACAAGAAAAACTGTTTTTT
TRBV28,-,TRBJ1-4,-,CASSLSPAMEKLFF,TGTGCCAGCAGTTTGTCCCCCGCGATGGAAAAACTGTTTTTT
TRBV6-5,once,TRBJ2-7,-,CASQDSSYEQYF,TGTGCCAGCCAGGACAGCTCCTACGAGCAGTACTTC
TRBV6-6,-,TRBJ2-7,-,CASTPQGQTYEQYF,TGTGCCAGCACCCCACAGGGACAAACATACGAGCAGTACTTC
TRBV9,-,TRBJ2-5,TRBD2,CASSSPLAGGPQETQYF,TGTGCCAGCAGCTCACCGCTAGCGGGGGGACCTCAAGAGACCCAGTACTTC
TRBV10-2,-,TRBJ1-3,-,CATSPQNTIYF,TGCGCCACCAGCCCCCAGAACACCATATATTTT
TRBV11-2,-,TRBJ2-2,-,CASTETAKTGELFF,TGTGCCAGCACCGAGACAGCGAAAACCGGGGAGCTGTTTTTT
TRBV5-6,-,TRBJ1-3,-,CASSGGQNSGNTIYF,TGTGCCAGCTCGGGAGGACAAAACTCTGGAAACACCATATATTTT
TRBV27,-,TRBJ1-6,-,CASSSQGLPLHF,TGTGCCAGCAGTTCCCAGGGTTTACCCCTCCACTTT
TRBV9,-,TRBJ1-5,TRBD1,CASSRTGGSEPQHF,TGTGCCAGCAGCCGGACAGGGGGCAGTGAGCCCCAGCATTTT
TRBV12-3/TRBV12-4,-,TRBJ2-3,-,CASSHTDTQYF,TGTGCCAGCAGTCACACAGATACGCAGTATTTT
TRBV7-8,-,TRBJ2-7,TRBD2,CASSWGLAVIPISYEQYF,TGTGCCAGCAGCTGGGGACTAGCGGTAATTCCGATCTCCTACGAGCAGTACTTC
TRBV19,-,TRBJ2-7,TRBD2,CASSTRSSGRAHEQYF,TGTGCCAGTAGTACCCGGTCTAGCGGGAGGGCCCACGAGCAGTACTTC
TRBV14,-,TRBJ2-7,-,CASSQETFSYEQYF,TGTGCCAGCAGCCAAGAGACTTTCTCCTACGAGCAGTACTTC
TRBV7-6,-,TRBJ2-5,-,CASSLNNQETQYF,TGTGCCAGCAGCTTAAATAATCAAGAGACCCAGTACTTC
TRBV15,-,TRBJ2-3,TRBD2,CATRRDYTDTQYF,TGTGCCACCCGCAGGGACTACACAGATACGCAGTATTTT
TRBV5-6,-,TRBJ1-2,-,CASSLDRRNYGYTF,TGTGCCAGCAGCTTGGACAGGAGAAACTATGGCTACACCTTC
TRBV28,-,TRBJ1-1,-,CAACGDDTEAFF,TGCGCCGCCTGCGGAGATGACACTGAAGCTTTCTTT
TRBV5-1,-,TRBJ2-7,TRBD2,CASSPRMGGGGEQYF,TGCGCCAGCAGCCCTCGGATGGGGGGCGGGGGGGAGCAGTACTTC
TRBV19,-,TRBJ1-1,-,CASTFSTEAFF,TGTGCCAGTACTTTTTCCACTGAAGCTTTCTTT
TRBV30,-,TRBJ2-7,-,CAWNGWVGASEQYF,TGTGCCTGGAATGGATGGGTGGGGGCGAGTGAGCAGTACTTC
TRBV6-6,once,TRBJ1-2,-,CASNYRDGENYGYTF,TGTGCCAGCAACTACAGGGATGGGGAGAACTATGGCTACACCTTC
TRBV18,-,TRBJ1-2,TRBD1,CASSPGDRGNGYTF,TGTGCCAGCTCACCAGGGGACAGGGGTAATGGCTACACCTTC
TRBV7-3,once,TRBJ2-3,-,CASSRAGHGVTDTQYF,TGTGCCAGCAGCCGTGCGGGGCATGGTGTCACAGATACGCAGTATTTT
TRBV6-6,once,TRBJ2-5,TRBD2,CASSVGLAGATETQYF,TGTGCCAGCAGTGTCGGACTAGCGGGTGCCACAGAGACCCAGTACTTC
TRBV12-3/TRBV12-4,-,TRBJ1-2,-,CASSTRTWGYTF,TGTGCCAGCAGCACCCGCACTTGGGGCTACACCTTC
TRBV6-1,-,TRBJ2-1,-,CASSGVGTGGSYNEQFF,TGTGCCAGCAGTGGCGTAGGCACGGGTGGCTCCTACAATGAGCAGTTCTTC
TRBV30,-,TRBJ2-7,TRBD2,CAWSGQGLAGTYEQYF,TGTGCCTGGAGCGGACAGGGACTAGCGGGGACCTACGAGCAGTACTTC
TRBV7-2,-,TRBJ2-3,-,CASSLYSGSGTDTQYF,TGTGCCAGCAGCTTATATAGCGGTTCGGGCACAGATACGCAGTATTTT
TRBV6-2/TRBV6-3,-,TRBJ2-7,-,CASSQDRNSYEQYF,TGTGCCAGCAGTCAAGACAGAAACTCCTACGAGCAGTACTTC
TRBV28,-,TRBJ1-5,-,CASRGGINQPQHF,TGTGCCAGCAGGGGGGGGATCAATCAGCCCCAGCATTTT
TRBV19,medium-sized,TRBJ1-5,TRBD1,CATKNRQGNYSNQPQHF,TGTGCCACAAAAAACAGACAGGGGAACTATAGCAATCAGCCCCAGCATTTT
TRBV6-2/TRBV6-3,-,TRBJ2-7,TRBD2,CASSRPSLAGRSYEQYF,TGTGCCAGCAGTCGCCCGAGCTTAGCGGGAAGGTCCTACGAGCAGTACTTC
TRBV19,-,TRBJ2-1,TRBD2,CASSPRGAGGVNEQFF,TGTGCCAGTAGTCCTCGGGGTGCGGGAGGGGTTAATGAGCAGTTCTTC
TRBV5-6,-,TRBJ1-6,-,CASSLPTGSLHF,TGTGCCAGCAGCTTGCCCACAGGGTCCCTCCACTTT
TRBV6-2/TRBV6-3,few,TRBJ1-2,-,CASSSTGTDRNYGYTF,TGTGCCAGCAGTTCGACCGGCACGGACAGAAACTATGGCTACACCTTC
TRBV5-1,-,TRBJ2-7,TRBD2,CASMKAGSSYEQYF,TGCGCCAGCATGAAAGCGGGGTCCTCCTACGAGCAGTACTTC